A single sample is the source of the 16 T cell receptor beta chains below, sequenced in a study of blood T cell repertoires in COVID-19. Clones were sequenced by immunoSEQ multiplex PCR, and TCRdb holds only the in-frame ones, with some missing. The sample lists about 160,000 clones; 82% were seen once. Input material: PBMCs or T cells enriched from blood (not recorded which). The receptors stem from a man aged 55 to 70 who had recovered from COVID-19.

The chain's CDR3 is CATRDYITGELFF. In nucleotides, the CDR3 is TGTGCCACCCGGGACTATATCACCGGGGAGCTGTTTTTT. The chain carries TRBV28 and TRBJ2-2, with 7 bases matching TRBD2. The germline V gene encodes CDR1 MDHEN and CDR2 SYDVKM. J gave up 4 bases and V 10 bases, and 6 bases lay outside the gene matches. CDR3 length equals 13 residues.

V gene TRBV24-1 combines with J gene TRBJ1-3, with D uncertain. The V and J ends lost 3 bases and 2 bases respectively, with 13 bases between them. There are 16 residues in the CDR3. Germline values: CDR1 KGHDR, CDR2 SFDVKD. The CDR3 loop reads CATSDGRKLTGNTIYF. As DNA, the CDR3 is TGTGCCACCAGTGATGGGAGAAAGCTAACTGGAAACACCATATATTTT.

The chain joins TRBV6-5 to TRBJ1-2; tentative D call: TRBD1 (6 bases). CDR3 length: 15 residues. The germline V gene has CDR1 MNHEY and CDR2 SVGAGI. Deletions cut 5 bases from V and 4 bases from J, with 17 bases between. The CDR3 loop is CASSRSLQGIYGYTF. DNA for the CDR3: TGTGCCAGCAGTCGCTCCTTACAGGGTATCTATGGCTACACCTTC.

The V call is TRBV28, the J call TRBJ2-5; D may be TRBD2 (6 bases). This CDR3 region has 14 residues. V lost 6 bases and J lost 3, with 14 bases in between. CDR1 is MDHEN, CDR2 SYDVKM, per germline. CDR3 in DNA: TGTGCCAGCAGATTGCAAGGAGGGGAAGAGACCCAGTACTTC. Translating it yields CASRLQGGEETQYF. Variable domain in full (rest from reference TRBV28 and TRBJ2-5): DVKVTQSSRYLVKRTGEKVFLECVQDMDHENMFWYRQDPGLGLRLIYFSYDVKMKEKGDIPEGYSVSREKKERFSLILESASTNQTSMYLCASRLQGGEETQYFGPGTRLLVL.

V is TRBV15 and J is TRBJ1-2; 9 bases line up with TRBD1. Germline CDR1 reads LNHNV; CDR2 reads YYDKDF (reference sequence). This CDR3 is built from 14 residues. Germline trimming cut 1 base from V and 8 bases from J; bases unmatched to any gene: 5. The CDR3 loop reads CATSRVGTGWGYTF. In nucleotides, the CDR3 is TGTGCCACCAGCAGAGTAGGGACAGGGTGGGGCTACACCTTC. Together with reference TRBV15 and TRBJ1-2, the CDR3 gives the full variable domain: DAMVIQNPRYQVTQFGKPVTLSCSQTLNHNVMYWYQQKSSQAPKLLFHYYDKDFNNEADTPDNFQSRRPNTSFCFLDIRSPGLGDTAMYLCATSRVGTGWGYTFGSGTRLTVV.

This clone came up once. V usage is TRBV10-3 and J usage is TRBJ1-1; D is possibly TRBD1 (6 bases). Germline CDR1 is ENHRY and CDR2 is SYGVKD. This CDR3 region has 14 residues. V gave up 7 bases and J gave up 1 base, with 13 bases separating them. The chain's CDR3 is CAIMGARGNTEAFF. CDR3 nucleotide sequence: TGTGCCATCATGGGGGCAAGGGGGAACACTGAAGCTTTCTTT.

J is TRBJ1-2 and V is TRBV4-1; a weak D match, TRBD1 (6 bases). This CDR3 is 15 amino acids long. Trimming left V 5 bases short and J 1 base short, with 14 bases between. The germline V gene has CDR1 MGHRA and CDR2 YSYEKL. The CDR3 nucleotides read TGCGCCAGCAGCAAAGCGACAGGAAATAACTATGGCTACACCTTC. Its protein is CASSKATGNNYGYTF.

The chain employs TRBV7-9 and TRBJ2-7; 14 positions match TRBD2. The germline V gene has CDR1 SEHNR and CDR2 FQNEAQ (reference sequence). CDR3 length equals 16 residues. Trimming removed 1 base from V and 5 bases from J; junction bases left unmatched: 4. The CDR3 region is CASSLDSGLAGDEQYF. The CDR3 DNA follows: TGTGCCAGCAGCTTAGATTCGGGACTAGCGGGAGACGAGCAGTACTTC.

J is TRBJ1-2 and V is TRBV6-5; no definite D call. This CDR3 spans 12 amino acids. Germline assignment: CDR1 MNHEY and CDR2 SVGAGI. V was cut by 2 bases and J by 8 bases, with 9 bases left in between. The DNA of the CDR3 is TGTGCCAGCAGTTACCGCGGAGAGGGCTACACCTTC. This codes for CASSYRGEGYTF.

The table lists this clone with a few counts. The chain combines TRBV27 with TRBJ2-7; TRBD2 agrees at 11 bases. Germline V gene lookup returns CDR1 MNHEY and CDR2 SMNVEV (reference sequence). J gave up 1 base and V 10 bases, and 9 bases lay outside the gene matches. The CDR3 covers 15 residues. The CDR3 region is CANSGTSGVSYEQYF. CDR3 DNA: TGTGCCAATTCCGGGACTAGCGGCGTGTCCTACGAGCAGTACTTC.

This clone was seen a single time. The chain combines TRBV11-2 with TRBJ2-1, with D uncertain. The V and J ends lost 1 base and 4 bases respectively, with 8 bases between them. Germline CDR1 reads SGHAT; CDR2 reads FQNNGV. The CDR3 is 14 residues long. The CDR3 nucleotides are TGTGCCAGCAGCTTAGTGACACAGTACAATGAGCAGTTCTTC. Translation gives CASSLVTQYNEQFF.

The chain links TRBV27 to TRBJ2-1, with D perhaps matching TRBD2 (6 bases). Germline CDR1 and CDR2: MNHEY and SMNVEV (reference sequence). The CDR3 covers 18 residues. V lost 3 bases to trimming and J lost 0 bases, with 18 bases between them. CDR3 loop: CASSLGDFSSLSYNEQFF. The CDR3, as DNA: TGTGCCAGCAGTTTGGGGGACTTCTCGAGTCTCTCCTACAATGAGCAGTTCTTC.

This clone was recorded a few times. The chain combines TRBV11-2 with TRBJ1-5; D is unclear. V was cut by 5 bases and J by 4 bases, with 12 bases left in between. CDR3 length equals 14 residues. CDR1 and CDR2 from the germline V gene are SGHAT and FQNNGV. The CDR3 region has the DNA TGTGCCAGCAGCCCGGGGAGGTCGAATCAGCCCCAGCATTTT. Encoded protein: CASSPGRSNQPQHF.

Worth noting for this clone: The same CDR3 can be traced to other DNA sequences in this sample. The chain is built from TRBV9 and TRBJ1-1, with 8 bases aligning to TRBD1. The length of the CDR3 is 13 residues. V was pared by 7 bases and J by 0 bases, with 2 bases of the junction left unmatched. Germline loops: CDR1 SGDLS, CDR2 YYNGEE. The CDR3: CASGQGLNTEAFF. The CDR3 region has the DNA TGTGCCAGCGGACAGGGACTGAACACTGAAGCTTTCTTT.

This clone was picked up a small number of times. The chain employs TRBV27 and TRBJ1-2; 9 nucleotides align to TRBD1. CDR3 length: 14 residues. Losses at the gene ends were 6 bases for V and 6 bases for J; bases not matched to a gene: 8. Germline V lookup: CDR1 MNHEY, CDR2 SMNVEV (reference sequence). This CDR3 is CASRITGGGDGYTF. Here the CDR3 DNA reads TGTGCCAGCAGAATAACAGGGGGCGGGGATGGCTACACCTTC.

V is TRBV19 and J is TRBJ1-6; 11 positions match TRBD1. J lost 9 bases, V lost 6 bases, and 4 bases had no gene match. This CDR3 is built from 14 residues. Germline loops: CDR1 LNHDA, CDR2 SQIVND (reference sequence). The DNA for the CDR3 is TGTGCCAGTAGCCCGGGGACAGGGGGTTCACCCCTCCACTTT. Its translation is CASSPGTGGSPLHF.